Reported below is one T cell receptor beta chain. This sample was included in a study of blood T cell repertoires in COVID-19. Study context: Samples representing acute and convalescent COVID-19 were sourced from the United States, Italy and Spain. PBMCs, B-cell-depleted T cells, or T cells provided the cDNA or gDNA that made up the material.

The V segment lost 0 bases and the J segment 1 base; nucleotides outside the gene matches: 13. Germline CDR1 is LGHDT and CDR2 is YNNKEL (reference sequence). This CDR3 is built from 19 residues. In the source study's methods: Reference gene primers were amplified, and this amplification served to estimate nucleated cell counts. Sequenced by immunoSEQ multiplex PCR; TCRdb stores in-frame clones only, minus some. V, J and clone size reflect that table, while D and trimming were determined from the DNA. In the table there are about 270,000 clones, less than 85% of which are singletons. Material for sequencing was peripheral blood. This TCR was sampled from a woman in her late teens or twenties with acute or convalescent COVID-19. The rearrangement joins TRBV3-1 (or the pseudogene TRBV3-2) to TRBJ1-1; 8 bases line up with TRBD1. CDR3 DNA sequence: TGTGCCAGCAGCCAAGATCGAAGAAGGACAGGGATTAGGAACACTGAAGCTTTCTTT. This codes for CASSQDRRRTGIRNTEAFF.